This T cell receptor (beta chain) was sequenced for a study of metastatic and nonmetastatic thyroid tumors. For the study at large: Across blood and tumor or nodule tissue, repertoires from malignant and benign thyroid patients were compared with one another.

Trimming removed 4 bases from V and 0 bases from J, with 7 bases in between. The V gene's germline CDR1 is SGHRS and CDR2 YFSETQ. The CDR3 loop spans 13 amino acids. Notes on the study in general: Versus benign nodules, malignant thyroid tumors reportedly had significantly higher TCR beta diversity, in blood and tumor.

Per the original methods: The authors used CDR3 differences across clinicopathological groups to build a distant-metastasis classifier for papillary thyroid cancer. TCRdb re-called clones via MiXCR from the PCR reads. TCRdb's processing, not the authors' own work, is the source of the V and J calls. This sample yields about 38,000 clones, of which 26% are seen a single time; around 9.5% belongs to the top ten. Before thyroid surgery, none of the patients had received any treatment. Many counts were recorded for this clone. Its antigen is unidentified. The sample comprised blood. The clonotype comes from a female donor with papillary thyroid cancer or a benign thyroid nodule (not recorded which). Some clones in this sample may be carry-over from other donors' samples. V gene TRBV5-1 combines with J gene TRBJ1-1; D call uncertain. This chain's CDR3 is CASSRGLNTEAFF. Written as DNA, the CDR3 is TGCGCCAGCAGCCGAGGACTGAACACTGAAGCTTTCTTT.